One and the same sample provided the 14 T cell receptor beta chains below, sequenced in a study of T cell repertoires in cytomegalovirus infection. These receptors are not linked to any known antigen. TCRdb reanalysed the reads using MiXCR and keeps one entry per CDR3 protein. The table has roughly 730,000 distinct CDR3 sequences, roughly 33% seen once; the top ten hold about 20%. The sequencing used cultured PBMCs, collected from culture after CMV antigen stimulation. The receptors were sampled from a human donor in good health (CMV status not recorded). Some clones in this sample may be carry-over from other donors' samples.

This clonotype has a handful of counts. This chain uses TRBV4-3 with TRBJ2-3; D might be TRBD2 (5 bases). Looked up from germline, CDR1 is LGHNA and CDR2 is YSLEER. The germline V and J ends were trimmed by 4 bases and 2 bases, with 13 bases remaining between them. The CDR3 extends over 15 amino acids. CDR3 sequence reads: CASSLAGRDTDTQYF. The DNA for the CDR3 is TGCGCCAGCAGCCTCGCCGGACGGGACACAGATACGCAGTATTTT.

The chain is built from TRBV2 and TRBJ2-5; 7 nucleotides match TRBD2. Germline loops: CDR1 SNHLY, CDR2 FYNNEI. J lost 5 bases, V lost 9 bases, and 12 bases had no gene match. The CDR3 loop spans 14 amino acids. CDR3 amino acids: CASRAGSPGETQYF. CDR3 in DNA: TGTGCCAGTAGAGCGGGGTCGCCTGGGGAGACCCAGTACTTC. Full variable domain (outside the CDR3, taken from reference TRBV2 and TRBJ2-5): EPEVTQTPSHQVTQMGQEVILRCVPISNHLYFYWYRQILGQKVEFLVSFYNNEISEKSEIFDDQFSVERPDGSNFTLKIRSTKLEDSAMYFCASRAGSPGETQYFGPGTRLLVL.

This clonotype showed up just a few times. This chain connects TRBV7-8 to TRBJ1-2, with TRBD1 matching over 8 bases. The J segment lost 14 bases and the V segment lost 7 bases, leaving 12 bases of the junction unmatched. The CDR3 contains 12 residues. CDR1 is SGHVS, CDR2 FQNEAQ, per germline. The CDR3 is CASTSQGVLSTF. The CDR3 DNA sequence: TGTGCCAGCACCTCACAGGGGGTACTCTCAACCTTC.

The chain has TRBV12-3 or TRBV12-4 and TRBJ1-1; 11 bases line up with TRBD1. Germline trimming cut 6 bases from V and 11 bases from J; bases unmatched to any gene: 5. This CDR3 contains 12 residues. The CDR3 loop is CASSPGQGGAFF. CDR3 sequence (DNA): TGTGCCAGCAGCCCGGGACAGGGGGGGGCTTTCTTT.

This chain uses TRBV7-2 with TRBJ2-1; D not resolved. Germline-derived CDR1 and CDR2 are SGHTA and FQGNSA. This CDR3 is built from 17 residues. Trimming left V 3 bases short and J 0 bases short, with 15 bases between. CDR3 sequence: CASSFSGTLSSYNEQFF. DNA of the CDR3: TGTGCCAGCAGCTTCTCCGGCACCTTGAGCTCCTACAATGAGCAGTTCTTC.

The chain joins TRBV18 to TRBJ2-3; 11 positions match TRBD2. Germline V gene sequence: CDR1 KGHSH, CDR2 LQKENI. There are 15 residues in the CDR3. Trimming took 0 bases from V and 6 from J; bases not matched to a gene: 2. The CDR3 here is CASSPPSGGADTQYF. The CDR3 DNA reads TGTGCCAGCTCACCACCTAGCGGGGGGGCTGATACGCAGTATTTT.

V gene TRBV4-1 combines with J gene TRBJ2-2; no clear D. Germline-derived CDR1 and CDR2 are MGHRA and YSYEKL. V lost 2 bases and J lost 3, with 7 bases in between. CDR3 size: 14 residues. The CDR3 DNA reads as TGCGCCAGCAGCCAACAAGAGCACACCGGGGAGCTGTTTTTT. Translating gives CASSQQEHTGELFF.

V gene TRBV6-1 combines with J gene TRBJ1-2; a possible D gene is TRBD1 (5 bases). The CDR3 runs to 15 residues. V lost 2 bases and J 8 bases, leaving 18 bases between the germline ends. Per germline, CDR1 MNHNS and CDR2 SASEGT. The CDR3 region has the DNA TGTGCCAGCAGTGAACTGGGACGGCAACACGGGGGCTACACCTTC. Translated: CASSELGRQHGGYTF.

The CDR3 protein is CASSDTEGTDTQYF. The CDR3 region has the DNA TGTGCCAGCAGCGACACCGAAGGTACAGATACGCAGTATTTT. This chain connects TRBV2 to TRBJ2-3; no clear D. CDR3 size: 14 residues. Trimming took off 6 bases at V and 3 bases at J, with 13 bases between the two ends. Per germline, CDR1 SNHLY and CDR2 FYNNEI. Using reference TRBV2 and TRBJ2-3 for the parts outside the CDR3, the full variable domain is EPEVTQTPSHQVTQMGQEVILRCVPISNHLYFYWYRQILGQKVEFLVSFYNNEISEKSEIFDDQFSVERPDGSNFTLKIRSTKLEDSAMYFCASSDTEGTDTQYFGPGTRLTVL.

The rearrangement links TRBV19 to TRBJ2-5, with 8 bases fitting TRBD1. Germline-derived CDR1 and CDR2 are LNHDA and SQIVND (reference sequence). J gave up 4 bases and V 7 bases, and 8 bases lay outside the gene matches. The CDR3 consists of 14 residues. The CDR3, as DNA: TGTGCCAGTACTCCAGGGGGCAACCCAGAGACCCAGTACTTC. This translates into CASTPGGNPETQYF.

The J gene is TRBJ1-1, the V gene TRBV7-2; the D is unclear. This CDR3 comprises 15 residues. V was clipped by 3 bases and J by 1 base, with 12 bases between them. Germline assignment: CDR1 SGHTA and CDR2 FQGNSA. The CDR3: CASSFNRLGNTEAFF. The CDR3 bases are TGTGCCAGCAGCTTCAATCGGCTTGGGAACACTGAAGCTTTCTTT.

This clonotype was recorded once. The chain joins TRBV5-4 to TRBJ2-3, with unresolved D. The CDR3 has 12 residues. Germline loops: CDR1 SGHNT, CDR2 YYREEE (reference sequence). The V gene lost 6 bases and the J gene lost 6 bases, with 11 bases spanning the gap. The CDR3 region has the DNA TGTGCCAGCACCCGTGGCGGCGATACGCAGTATTTT. It is translated as CASTRGGDTQYF.

This clonotype was counted only a few times. This rearrangement joins TRBV7-4 to TRBJ2-3; TRBD2 matches at 8 bases. The CDR3 consists of 15 residues. Germline trimming cut 5 bases from V and 6 bases from J; bases unmatched to any gene: 10. In germline, CDR1 is SGHVT, CDR2 SQSDAQ. The CDR3 DNA reads as TGTGCCAGCAGCCCCCGGGGTAGCGGGGTGGATACGCAGTATTTT. It codes for CASSPRGSGVDTQYF.

This clonotype occurred a few times. V is TRBV6-1 and J is TRBJ2-3; D might be TRBD2 (5 bases). Trimming cost V 0 bases and J 4 bases, with 17 bases left between them. The CDR3 contains 17 residues. CDR1 and CDR2 (germline): MNHNS, SASEGT. In DNA, the CDR3 is TGTGCCAGCAGTGAAGCCGGGGAGCCTTATGCGGCAGATACGCAGTATTTT. This encodes CASSEAGEPYAADTQYF.